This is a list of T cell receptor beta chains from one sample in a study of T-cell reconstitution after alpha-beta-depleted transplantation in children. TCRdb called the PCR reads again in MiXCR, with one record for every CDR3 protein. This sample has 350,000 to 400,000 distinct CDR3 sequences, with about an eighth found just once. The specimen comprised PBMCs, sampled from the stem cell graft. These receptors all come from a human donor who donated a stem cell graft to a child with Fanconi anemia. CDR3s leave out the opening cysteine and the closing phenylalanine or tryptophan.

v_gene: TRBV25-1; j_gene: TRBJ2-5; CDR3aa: ASSDPGALETQY
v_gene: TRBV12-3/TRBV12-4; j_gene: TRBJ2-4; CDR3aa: ASSYLSLLDIQY
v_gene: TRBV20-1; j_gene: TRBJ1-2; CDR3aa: SARMGAAYGYT
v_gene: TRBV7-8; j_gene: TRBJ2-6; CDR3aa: ASSLPGGANVLT
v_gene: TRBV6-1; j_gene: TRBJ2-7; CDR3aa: ASSARTGNLPYEQY
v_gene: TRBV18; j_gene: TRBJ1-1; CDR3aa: ASSPLPTSGKNTEAF
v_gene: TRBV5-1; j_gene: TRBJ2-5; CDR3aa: ASSPTSGGEETQY
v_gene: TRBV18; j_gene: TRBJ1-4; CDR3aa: ASSPDLGSQEKLF
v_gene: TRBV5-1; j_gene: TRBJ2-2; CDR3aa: ASSLEANTGELF
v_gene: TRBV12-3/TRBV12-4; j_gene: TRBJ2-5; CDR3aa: ASSPPYGGQETQY
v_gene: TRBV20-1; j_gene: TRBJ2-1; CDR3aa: SASDREIGNEQF
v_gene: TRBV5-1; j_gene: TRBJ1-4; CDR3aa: ASSGPDNRNEKLF
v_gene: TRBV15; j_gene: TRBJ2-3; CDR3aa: ATSKGTGEPDTQY
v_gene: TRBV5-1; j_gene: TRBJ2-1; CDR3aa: ASDTSGSNEQF
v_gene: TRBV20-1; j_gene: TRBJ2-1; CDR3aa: SAGGVADYNEQF
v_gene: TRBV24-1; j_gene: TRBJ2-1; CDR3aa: ATSDSQGAGDEQF
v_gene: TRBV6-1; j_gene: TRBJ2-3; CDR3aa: ASSVDGQGGTQY
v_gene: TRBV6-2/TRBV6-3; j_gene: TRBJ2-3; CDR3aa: ASSLTFNTDTQY
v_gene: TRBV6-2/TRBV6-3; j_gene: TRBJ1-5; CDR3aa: ASRFTGLSNQPQH
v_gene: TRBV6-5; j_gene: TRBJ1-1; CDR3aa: ASSPGLFTEAF
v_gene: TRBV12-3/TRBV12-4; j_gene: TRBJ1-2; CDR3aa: ASSFQGHYGYT
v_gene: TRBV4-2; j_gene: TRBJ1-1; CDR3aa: ASSQDPRLNTEAF
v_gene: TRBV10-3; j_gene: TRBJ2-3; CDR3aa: AISQTGADTQY
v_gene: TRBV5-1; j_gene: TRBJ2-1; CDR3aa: ASSWQGGQGYNEQF
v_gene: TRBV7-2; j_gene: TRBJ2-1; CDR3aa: ASSSTGGSYNEQF
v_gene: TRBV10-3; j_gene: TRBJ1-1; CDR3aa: AISELGVWSEAF
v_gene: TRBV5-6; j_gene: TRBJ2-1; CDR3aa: ASSFGSGTAAGFEQF
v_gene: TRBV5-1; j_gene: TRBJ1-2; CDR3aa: ASSAAGTASGYT
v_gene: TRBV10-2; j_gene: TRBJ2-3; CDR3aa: ASSETLTDTQY
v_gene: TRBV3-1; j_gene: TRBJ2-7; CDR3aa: ASSRGRQSTEQY